This T cell receptor beta chain was identified in a study of blood T cell repertoires in COVID-19. Background on the study: Samples came from the United States, Italy and Spain, spanning acute and convalescent COVID-19. T cells, B-cell-depleted T cells, or PBMCs supplied cDNA or gDNA.

V was clipped by 1 base and J by 5 bases, with 16 bases between them. CDR3 length: 16 residues. Germline assignment: CDR1 LNHDA and CDR2 SQIVND (reference sequence). Original processing methods: Counts of nucleated cells, estimated from reference gene primer amplification, were obtained. Produced via immunoSEQ multiplex PCR; TCRdb's table is partial and in-frame only. V and J calls and clone size are as listed in that table; D and trimming were resolved from the DNA. The sample lists about 230,000 clones, over 65% occurring once. The chain is built from TRBV19 and TRBJ2-3; D gene uncertain. The source of this sequence is a woman aged 70-85 years with active or convalescent COVID-19. Material: peripheral blood. In DNA, the CDR3 is TGTGCCAGTAGTATAGTAGGTGGGCTTCCCGGAGATACGCAGTATTTT. Its translation is CASSIVGGLPGDTQYF.